Listed below are T cell receptor beta chains from one sample, sequenced in a study of CXCR3-negative and CXCR3-positive naive CD8 T cells. TCRdb reworked the 5' RACE reads into one entry per CDR3 protein, no DNA. The sample is made up of around 63,000 distinct CDR3 sequences, and the top ten hold under 0.9% of it. The sequencing sample was made of naive CXCR3+ CD8+ T cells from blood. The receptor set was obtained from a human donor in good health. Some clones in this sample may be carry-over from other donors' samples. Both conserved end residues are part of each CDR3.

J gene,V gene,CDR3 protein
TRBJ2-7,TRBV24-1,CATSGGRGTGSSYEQYF
TRBJ2-1,TRBV19,CASSYRGYDNNEQFF
TRBJ1-4,TRBV7-9,CASSPIPADLDEKLFF
TRBJ2-2,TRBV7-9,CASSSSGGNTGELFF
TRBJ2-7,TRBV7-6,CASSLTQAYEQYF
TRBJ1-4,TRBV7-2,CASREEGNEKLFF
TRBJ2-1,TRBV5-6,CASSLVGRRDEQFF
TRBJ1-5,TRBV6-1,CASSEAEGRVGNQPQHF
TRBJ1-1,TRBV7-2,CASSLVGDGRNTEAFF
TRBJ2-3,TRBV11-3,CASSLGSVFTDTQYF
TRBJ2-7,TRBV5-1,CASSPEDRPAYEQYF
TRBJ1-1,TRBV11-3,CASSLRGSNTEAFF
TRBJ2-1,TRBV4-2,CASSQDWNSYNEQFF
TRBJ2-2,TRBV12-3/TRBV12-4,CASSPVTGELFF
TRBJ2-2,TRBV7-8,CASSFGQGEGAGELFF
TRBJ2-7,TRBV6-2/TRBV6-3,CASSYGAGRNF
TRBJ2-2,TRBV20-1,CSATALRAATGELFF
TRBJ2-7,TRBV10-3,CAISDRGHEQYF
TRBJ2-2,TRBV9,CASSVTLESAGELFF
TRBJ2-1,TRBV7-9,CASGETNEQFF
TRBJ1-4,TRBV10-3,CAISEASAGSSNEKLFF
TRBJ2-1,TRBV7-9,CASSFLGGEQFF
TRBJ2-3,TRBV11-2,CASSFSGGARDTQYF
TRBJ2-3,TRBV18,CASSHWRQGRTDTQYF
TRBJ2-2,TRBV7-2,CASSLAYRAIGELFF
TRBJ2-7,TRBV5-1,CASTAGQEQYF
TRBJ2-4,TRBV28,CASRGTAPMYF
TRBJ1-2,TRBV4-1,CASTQDPEGLGGYTF
TRBJ2-7,TRBV29-1,CSVVSQGRYEQYF
TRBJ1-1,TRBV28,CASSLTGGGTEAFF
TRBJ1-1,TRBV12-3/TRBV12-4,CASSFVNTEAFF
TRBJ2-3,TRBV29-1,CSVVAGGTDTQYF
TRBJ2-1,TRBV20-1,CSASIAYNEQFF
TRBJ1-5,TRBV29-1,CSAQSGNQPQHF
TRBJ1-1,TRBV7-2,CASSWDRGKTEAFF
TRBJ2-7,TRBV7-8,CASSWSSLDHEQYF
TRBJ1-2,TRBV7-9,CASSVALGHQNYGYTF
TRBJ1-1,TRBV7-9,CASSPDRDTEAFF
TRBJ2-7,TRBV6-2/TRBV6-3,CASRTEDYEQYF
TRBJ2-7,TRBV28,CASSLSSGQRSSYEQYF
TRBJ2-1,TRBV4-1,CASTTTSGGAGEQFF
TRBJ2-2,TRBV7-9,CASSSEGRDYTGELFF
TRBJ2-3,TRBV14,CASSRNGQGSFRDTQYF
TRBJ2-7,TRBV4-2,CASSPSGYEQYF
TRBJ1-2,TRBV4-1,CASSRGLSYGYTF
TRBJ2-5,TRBV10-3,CAISESSTSGGPQETQYF
TRBJ2-3,TRBV4-3,CASSQVLLTDTQYF
TRBJ2-7,TRBV29-1,CSVEDVDTYEQYF
TRBJ2-2,TRBV7-8,CASTPGRANTGELFF
TRBJ1-5,TRBV18,CASSTQSTGGGGQPQHF
TRBJ2-2,TRBV29-1,CSVEGGRTAGGELFF
TRBJ2-3,TRBV13,CASSYSWDTQYF
TRBJ2-3,TRBV4-3,CASSHSPGQGVMGTDTQYF
TRBJ2-1,TRBV4-2,CASSQDWDNFNEQFF
TRBJ2-1,TRBV29-1,CSVEALAGGPDEQFF